This T cell receptor beta chain was profiled in a study of T-cell reconstitution after alpha-beta-depleted transplantation in children. Overall study findings and caveats: The main origin of T-cell counts and diversity one year after transplant was newly produced T cells.

Preparation of the TCRbeta library used unique molecular identifiers. TCRdb re-called the PCR reads through MiXCR, storing one row per CDR3 protein. The sample lists more than 200,000 distinct CDR3 sequences, 20% to 30% occurring once. This clonotype has more than one count but fewer than ten. Its antigen is still unknown. The CDR3 is 12 amino acids. CDR1 is SNHLY and CDR2 is FYNNEI in the germline V gene. The germline V and J ends were trimmed by 6 bases and 8 bases, with 10 bases remaining between them. The V gene is TRBV2, the J gene TRBJ2-2; possibly TRBD2 for D (5 bases). The sequences come from PBMCs, mostly from graft donor cells, collected 360 days after TCRalphabeta/CD19-depleted stem cell transplant. The sequence was obtained from a female patient aged 2 to 10 who had a stem cell transplant for congenital amegakaryocytic thrombocytopenia, so the T cells may come from the graft donor. DNA of the CDR3: TGTGCCAGCAGAGGACTCTCGGGGGAGCTGTTTTTT. Amino acids: CASRGLSGELFF. The full variable domain, its missing parts supplied by reference TRBV2 and TRBJ2-2, is EPEVTQTPSHQVTQMGQEVILRCVPISNHLYFYWYRQILGQKVEFLVSFYNNEISEKSEIFDDQFSVERPDGSNFTLKIRSTKLEDSAMYFCASRGLSGELFFGEGSRLTVL.